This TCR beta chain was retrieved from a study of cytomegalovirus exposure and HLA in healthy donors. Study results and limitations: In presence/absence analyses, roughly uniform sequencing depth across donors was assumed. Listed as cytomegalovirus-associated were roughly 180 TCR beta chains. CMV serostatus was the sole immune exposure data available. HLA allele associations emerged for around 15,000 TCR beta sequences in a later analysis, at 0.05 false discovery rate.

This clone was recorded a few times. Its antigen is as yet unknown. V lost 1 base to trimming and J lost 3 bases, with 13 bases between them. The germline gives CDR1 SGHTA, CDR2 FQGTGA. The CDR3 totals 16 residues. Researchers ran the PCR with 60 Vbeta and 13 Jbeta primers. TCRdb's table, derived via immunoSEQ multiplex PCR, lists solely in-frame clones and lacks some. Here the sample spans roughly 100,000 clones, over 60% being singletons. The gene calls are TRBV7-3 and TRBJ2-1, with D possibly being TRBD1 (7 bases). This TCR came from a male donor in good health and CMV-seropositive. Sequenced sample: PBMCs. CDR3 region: CASSLSGTALYNEQFF. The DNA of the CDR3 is TGTGCCAGCAGCTTAAGCGGGACAGCCCTCTACAATGAGCAGTTCTTC. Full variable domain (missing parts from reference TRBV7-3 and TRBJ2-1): GAGVSQTPSNKVTEKGKYVELRCDPISGHTALYWYRQSLGQGPEFLIYFQGTGAADDSGLPNDRFFAVRPEGSVSTLKIQRTERGDSAVYLCASSLSGTALYNEQFFGPGTRLTVL.